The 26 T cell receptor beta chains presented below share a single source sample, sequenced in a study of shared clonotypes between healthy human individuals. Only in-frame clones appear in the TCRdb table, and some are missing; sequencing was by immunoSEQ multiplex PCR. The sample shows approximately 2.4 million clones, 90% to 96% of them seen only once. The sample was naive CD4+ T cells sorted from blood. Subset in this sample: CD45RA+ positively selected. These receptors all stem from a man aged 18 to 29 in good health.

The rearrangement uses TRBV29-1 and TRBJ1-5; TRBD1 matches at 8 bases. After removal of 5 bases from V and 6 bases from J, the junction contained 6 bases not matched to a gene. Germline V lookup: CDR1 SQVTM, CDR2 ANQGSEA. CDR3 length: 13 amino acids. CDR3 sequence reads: CSVPDRAAQPQHF. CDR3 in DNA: TGCAGCGTTCCGGACAGGGCGGCTCAGCCCCAGCATTTT.

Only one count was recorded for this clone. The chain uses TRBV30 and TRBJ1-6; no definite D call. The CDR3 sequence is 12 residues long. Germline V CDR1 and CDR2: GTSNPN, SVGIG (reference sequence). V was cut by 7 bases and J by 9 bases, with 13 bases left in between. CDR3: CASTSSRSPLHF. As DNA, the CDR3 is TGTGCCTCGACCAGTAGCCGTTCACCCCTCCACTTT.

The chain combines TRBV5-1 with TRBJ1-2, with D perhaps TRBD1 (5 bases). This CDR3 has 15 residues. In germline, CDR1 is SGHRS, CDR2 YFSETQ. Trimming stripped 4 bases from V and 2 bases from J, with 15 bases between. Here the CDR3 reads CASSPDPGKNYGYTF. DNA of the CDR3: TGCGCCAGCAGCCCCGATCCAGGGAAAAACTATGGCTACACCTTC.

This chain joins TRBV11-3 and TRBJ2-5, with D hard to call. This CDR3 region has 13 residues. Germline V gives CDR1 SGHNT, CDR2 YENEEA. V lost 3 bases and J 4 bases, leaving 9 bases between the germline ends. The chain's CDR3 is CASSFGRGETQYF. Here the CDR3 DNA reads TGTGCCAGCAGCTTTGGCCGAGGAGAGACCCAGTACTTC.

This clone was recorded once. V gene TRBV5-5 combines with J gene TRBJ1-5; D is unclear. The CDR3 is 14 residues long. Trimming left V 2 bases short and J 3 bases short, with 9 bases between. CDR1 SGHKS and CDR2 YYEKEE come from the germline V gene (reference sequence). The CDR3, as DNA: TGTGCCAGCAGCTTTAACCTATACAATCAGCCCCAGCATTTT. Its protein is CASSFNLYNQPQHF.

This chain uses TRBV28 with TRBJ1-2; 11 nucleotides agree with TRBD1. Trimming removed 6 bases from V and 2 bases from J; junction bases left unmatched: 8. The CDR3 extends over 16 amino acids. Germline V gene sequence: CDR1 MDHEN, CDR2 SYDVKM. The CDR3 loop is CASRPGQGAGNYGYTF. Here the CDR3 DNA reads TGTGCCAGCAGGCCTGGACAGGGGGCGGGGAACTATGGCTACACCTTC.

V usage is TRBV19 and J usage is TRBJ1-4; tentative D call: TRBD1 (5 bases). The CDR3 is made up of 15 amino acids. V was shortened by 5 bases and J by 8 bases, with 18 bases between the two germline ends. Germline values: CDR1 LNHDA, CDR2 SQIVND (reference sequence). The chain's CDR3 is CASSPRGWGMEKLFF. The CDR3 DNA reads TGTGCCAGTAGTCCACGGGGGTGGGGAATGGAAAAACTGTTTTTT.

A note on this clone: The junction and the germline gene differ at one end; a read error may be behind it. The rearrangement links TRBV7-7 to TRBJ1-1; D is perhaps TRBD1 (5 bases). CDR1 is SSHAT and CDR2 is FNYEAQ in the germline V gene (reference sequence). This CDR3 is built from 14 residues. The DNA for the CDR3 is TGTGCTAGCAGCCAGGGAGGGCAAGGAACTGAAGCTTTCTTT. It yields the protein CASSQGGQGTEAFF.

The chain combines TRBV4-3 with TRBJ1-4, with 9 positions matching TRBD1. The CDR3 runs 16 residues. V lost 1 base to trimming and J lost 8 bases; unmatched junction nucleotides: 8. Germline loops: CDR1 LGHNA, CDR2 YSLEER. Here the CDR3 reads CASSQGLGQGGEKLFF. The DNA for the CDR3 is TGCGCCAGCAGCCAAGGTTTGGGACAGGGAGGAGAAAAACTGTTTTTT.

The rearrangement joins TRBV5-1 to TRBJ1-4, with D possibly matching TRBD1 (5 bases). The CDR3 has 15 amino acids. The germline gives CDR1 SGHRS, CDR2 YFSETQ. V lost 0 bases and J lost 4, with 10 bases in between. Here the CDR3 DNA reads TGCGCCAGCAGCTTGGATGGGGGGGTTAATGAAAAACTGTTTTTT. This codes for CASSLDGGVNEKLFF.

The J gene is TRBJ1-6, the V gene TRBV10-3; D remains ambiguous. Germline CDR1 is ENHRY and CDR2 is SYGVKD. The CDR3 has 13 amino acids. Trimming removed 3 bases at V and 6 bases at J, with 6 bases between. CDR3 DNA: TGTGCCATCAGTGACTATAGTAATTCACCCCTCCACTTT. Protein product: CAISDYSNSPLHF.

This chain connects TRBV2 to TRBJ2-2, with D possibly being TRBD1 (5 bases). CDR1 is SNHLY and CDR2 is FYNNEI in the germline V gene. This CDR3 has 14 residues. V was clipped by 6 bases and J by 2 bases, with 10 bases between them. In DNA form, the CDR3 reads TGTGCCAGCAGCCAAGACAGAAACACCGGGGAGCTGTTTTTT. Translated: CASSQDRNTGELFF.

The CDR3 DNA reads as TGTGCCAGCAGCCGGTCTGGGGGGGGAGGGAAGACCCAGTACTTC. This gives the protein CASSRSGGGGKTQYF. This chain joins TRBV6-5 and TRBJ2-5; TRBD2 matches at 7 bases. The CDR3 extends over 15 amino acids. Per the germline V gene, CDR1 is MNHEY and CDR2 is SVGAGI. The ends lost 6 bases at V and 6 bases at J; junction bases unmatched: 13.

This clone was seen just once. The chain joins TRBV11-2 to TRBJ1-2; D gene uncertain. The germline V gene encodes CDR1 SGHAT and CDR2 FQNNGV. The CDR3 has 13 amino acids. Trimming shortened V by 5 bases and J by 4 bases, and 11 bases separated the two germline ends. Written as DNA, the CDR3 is TGTGCCAGCAGCCCCGCTCCGGGCTATGGCTACACCTTC. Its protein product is CASSPAPGYGYTF.

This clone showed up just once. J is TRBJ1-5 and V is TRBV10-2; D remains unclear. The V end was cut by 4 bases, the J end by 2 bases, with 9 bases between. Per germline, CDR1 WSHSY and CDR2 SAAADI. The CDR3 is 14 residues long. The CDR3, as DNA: TGCGCCAGCAGTGCTTTCGGCGGCAATCAGCCCCAGCATTTT. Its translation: CASSAFGGNQPQHF.

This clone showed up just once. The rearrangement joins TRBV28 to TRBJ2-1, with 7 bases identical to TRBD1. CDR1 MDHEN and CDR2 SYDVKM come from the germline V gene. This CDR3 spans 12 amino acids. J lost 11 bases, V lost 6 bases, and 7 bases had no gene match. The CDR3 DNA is TGTGCCAGCAGGTCTGTGGGACAGAAGCAGTTCTTC. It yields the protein CASRSVGQKQFF.

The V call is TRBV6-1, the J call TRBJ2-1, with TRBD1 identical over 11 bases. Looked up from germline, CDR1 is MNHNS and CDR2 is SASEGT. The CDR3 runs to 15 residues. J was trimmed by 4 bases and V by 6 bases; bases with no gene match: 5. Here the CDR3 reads CASSKDRGLYNEQFF. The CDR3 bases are TGTGCCAGCAGCAAGGACAGGGGGCTTTACAATGAGCAGTTCTTC.

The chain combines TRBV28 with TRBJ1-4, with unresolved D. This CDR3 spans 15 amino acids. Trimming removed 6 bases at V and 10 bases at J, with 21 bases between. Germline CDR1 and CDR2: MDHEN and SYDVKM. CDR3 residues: CASRPSVLLMTKLFF. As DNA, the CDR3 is TGTGCCAGCAGACCCTCGGTGCTACTAATGACAAAACTGTTTTTT.

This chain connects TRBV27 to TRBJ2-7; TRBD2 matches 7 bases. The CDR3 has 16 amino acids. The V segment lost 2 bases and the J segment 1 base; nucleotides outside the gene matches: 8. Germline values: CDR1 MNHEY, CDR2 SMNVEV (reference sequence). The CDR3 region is CASSLKGVAGSYEQYF. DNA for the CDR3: TGTGCCAGCAGTTTAAAGGGCGTAGCGGGTTCCTACGAGCAGTACTTC.

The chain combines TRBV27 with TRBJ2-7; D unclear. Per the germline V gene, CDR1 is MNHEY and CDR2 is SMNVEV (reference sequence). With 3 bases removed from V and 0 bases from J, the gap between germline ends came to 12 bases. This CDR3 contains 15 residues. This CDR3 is CASSFNNVASYEQYF. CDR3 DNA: TGTGCCAGCAGTTTCAACAACGTCGCCTCCTACGAGCAGTACTTC.

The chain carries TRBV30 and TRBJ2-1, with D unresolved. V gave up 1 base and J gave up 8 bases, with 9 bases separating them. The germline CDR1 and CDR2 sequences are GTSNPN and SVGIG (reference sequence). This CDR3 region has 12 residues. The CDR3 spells CAWSAGPDEQFF. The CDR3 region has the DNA TGTGCCTGGAGTGCCGGCCCGGATGAGCAGTTCTTC.

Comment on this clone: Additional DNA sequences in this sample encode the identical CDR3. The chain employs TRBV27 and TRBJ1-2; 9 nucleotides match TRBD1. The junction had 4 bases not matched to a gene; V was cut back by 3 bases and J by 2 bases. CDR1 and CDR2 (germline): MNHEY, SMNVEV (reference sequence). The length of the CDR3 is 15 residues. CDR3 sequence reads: CASSLSGTGNYGYTF. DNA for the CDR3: TGTGCCAGCAGTTTGTCCGGGACAGGGAACTATGGCTACACCTTC.

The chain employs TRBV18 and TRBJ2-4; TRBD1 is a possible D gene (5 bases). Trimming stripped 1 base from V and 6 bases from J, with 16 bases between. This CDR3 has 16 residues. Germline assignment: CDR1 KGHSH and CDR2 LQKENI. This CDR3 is CASSPLAGSGLNIQYF. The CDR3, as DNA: TGTGCCAGCTCACCACTGGCAGGGTCCGGCCTAAACATTCAGTACTTC. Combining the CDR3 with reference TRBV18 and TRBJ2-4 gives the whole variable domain NAGVMQNPRHLVRRRGQEARLRCSPMKGHSHVYWYRQLPEEGLKFMVYLQKENIIDESGMPKERFSAEFPKEGPSILRIQQVVRGDSAAYFCASSPLAGSGLNIQYFGAGTRLSVL.

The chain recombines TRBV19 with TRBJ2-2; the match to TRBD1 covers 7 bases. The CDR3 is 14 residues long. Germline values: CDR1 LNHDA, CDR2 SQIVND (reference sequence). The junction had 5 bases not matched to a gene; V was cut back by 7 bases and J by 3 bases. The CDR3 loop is CASKRQGDTGELFF. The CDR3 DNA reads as TGTGCCAGTAAGCGGCAGGGGGACACCGGGGAGCTGTTTTTT. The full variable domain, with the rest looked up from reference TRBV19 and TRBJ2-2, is DGGITQSPKYLFRKEGQNVTLSCEQNLNHDAMYWYRQDPGQGLRLIYYSQIVNDFQKGDIAEGYSVSREKKESFPLTVTSAQKNPTAFYLCASKRQGDTGELFFGEGSRLTVL.

The CDR3 DNA reads TGTGCCAGAAGCCGTAGACAGGGGGTCGGGTTTAAGACGGGGCCCCAGCATTTT. It encodes CARSRRQGVGFKTGPQHF. V usage is TRBV7-5 and J usage is TRBJ1-5; TRBD1 is taken as the D call from the table, unchecked against the DNA. TRBV7-5 is termed a pseudogene. This CDR3 spans 18 amino acids.

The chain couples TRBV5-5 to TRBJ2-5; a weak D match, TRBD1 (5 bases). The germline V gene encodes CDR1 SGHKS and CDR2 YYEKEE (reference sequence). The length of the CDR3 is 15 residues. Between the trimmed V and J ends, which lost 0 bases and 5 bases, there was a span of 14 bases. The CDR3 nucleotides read TGTGCCAGCAGCTTGGTGGGGCCTCCCGTGGAGACCCAGTACTTC. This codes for CASSLVGPPVETQYF.